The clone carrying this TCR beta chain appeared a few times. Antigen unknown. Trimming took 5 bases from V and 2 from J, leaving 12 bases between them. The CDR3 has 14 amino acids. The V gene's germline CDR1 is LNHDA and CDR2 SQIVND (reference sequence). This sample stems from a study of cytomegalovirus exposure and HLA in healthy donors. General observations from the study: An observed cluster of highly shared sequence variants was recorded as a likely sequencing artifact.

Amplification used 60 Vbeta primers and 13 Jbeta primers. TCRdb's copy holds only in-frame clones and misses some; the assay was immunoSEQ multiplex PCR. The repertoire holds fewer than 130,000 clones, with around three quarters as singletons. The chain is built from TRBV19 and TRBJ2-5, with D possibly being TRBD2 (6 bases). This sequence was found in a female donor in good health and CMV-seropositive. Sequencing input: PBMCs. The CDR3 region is CASSLVSGQETQYF. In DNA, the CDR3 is TGTGCCAGTAGTCTTGTTAGCGGACAAGAGACCCAGTACTTC.